This note documents a single T cell receptor (beta chain) sequence. Its antigen remains unknown. Noted treatment: skin biopsy from PPD injection site in Mantoux-positive individual. A UMI-containing oligonucleotide was joined by 3' ligation to the TCR cDNA template. Input was 1 to 1000 ng of DNase-treated total RNA without cell sorting. The sample is drawn from a study of naive and memory T cell subsets. Study outcomes and limitations: This RNA-based method may be sensitive to activation-related transcript changes. Higher TCR numbers at tuberculin sites reflect T cell infiltration, per interpretation.

Trimming took off 6 bases at V and 5 bases at J, with 13 bases between the two ends. The V gene's germline CDR1 is LNHDA and CDR2 SQIVND (reference sequence). The CDR3 runs to 13 residues. Four PCR rounds used nested alpha and beta constant region primers plus the SP2 primer. TCRdb re-derived calls from the UMI-ligation and nested PCR reads in MiXCR, one entry per CDR3 protein. The repertoire has about 37,000 distinct CDR3 sequences, approximately 9.9% of them found once; the top ten carry roughly 3.6%. The chain carries TRBV19 and TRBJ1-2; no clear D gene. The sample consisted of skin, taken from a tuberculin skin test site. The receptor comes from an adult in good health. The CDR3 nucleotides are TGTGCCAGTAGCGCCGCCGAGAGTTATGGCTACACCTTC. Translated: CASSAAESYGYTF.